Reported below is one T cell receptor beta chain. Its antigen remains unknown. The data belong to a study of cytomegalovirus exposure and HLA in healthy donors. Trimming removed 6 bases from V and 5 bases from J; junction bases left unmatched: 5. The CDR3 is made up of 13 amino acids. Germline V gene lookup returns CDR1 SGHVS and CDR2 FNYEAQ. In the PCR, 60 Vbeta and 13 Jbeta primers were used. Here immunoSEQ multiplex PCR was the method, and the copy in TCRdb shows in-frame clones only, minus some. The table includes 200,000 to 250,000 clones, approximately 80% detected once. Study findings and constraints: The authors later found HLA-associated TCR beta chains more clonally expanded than equally common others.

The sequenced material came from PBMCs. The chain links TRBV7-6 to TRBJ1-2; the match to TRBD1 covers 8 bases. This TCR was recovered from a male donor in good health and CMV-seronegative. CDR3 DNA sequence: TGTGCCAGCAGTTTGGACAGGGAGTATGGCTACACCTTC. Encoded protein: CASSLDREYGYTF.